This T cell receptor beta chain was identified in a study of blood T cell repertoires in COVID-19. The CDR3 is 15 residues long. Trimming removed 7 bases at V and 3 bases at J, with 18 bases between. The germline gives CDR1 MGHRA, CDR2 YSYEKL. Under the authors' procedure: From reference gene primer amplification, estimates of nucleated cell counts were derived. Sequencing was performed with immunoSEQ multiplex PCR; in TCRdb, only in-frame clones are kept and a portion is missing. Clonal size and the V and J genes are those of that table, whereas D and trimming came from the DNA. The sample comprises 200,000 to 250,000 clones, about 85% of which are singletons, and 5% to 6.5% rests with the top ten.

The clonotype comes from a woman aged 55-69 years who had recovered from COVID-19. Sequences were obtained from peripheral blood. The chain carries TRBV4-1 and TRBJ1-2, with a tentative D call TRBD1 (6 bases). The CDR3 reads CASTLARQAYYGYTF. The CDR3 bases are TGCGCCAGCACCCTAGCCCGACAGGCCTACTATGGCTACACCTTC.